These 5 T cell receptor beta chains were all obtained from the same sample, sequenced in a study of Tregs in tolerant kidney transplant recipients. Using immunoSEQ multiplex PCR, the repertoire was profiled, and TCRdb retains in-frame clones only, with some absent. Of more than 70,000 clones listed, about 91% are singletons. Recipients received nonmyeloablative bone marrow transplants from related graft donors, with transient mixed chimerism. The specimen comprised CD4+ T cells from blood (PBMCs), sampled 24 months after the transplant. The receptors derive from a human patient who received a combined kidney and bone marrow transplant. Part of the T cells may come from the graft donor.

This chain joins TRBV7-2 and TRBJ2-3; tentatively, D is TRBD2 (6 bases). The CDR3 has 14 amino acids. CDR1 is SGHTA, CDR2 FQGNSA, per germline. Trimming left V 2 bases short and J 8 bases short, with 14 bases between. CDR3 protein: CASSLRGSKGTQYF. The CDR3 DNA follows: TGTGCCAGCAGCTTACGGGGGTCTAAGGGTACGCAGTATTTT.

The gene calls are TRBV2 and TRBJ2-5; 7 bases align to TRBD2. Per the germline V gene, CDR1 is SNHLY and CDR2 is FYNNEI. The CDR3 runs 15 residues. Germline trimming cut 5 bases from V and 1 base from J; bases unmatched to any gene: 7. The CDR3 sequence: CASSLPRGTQETQYF. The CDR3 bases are TGTGCCAGCAGTTTGCCGCGGGGGACCCAAGAGACCCAGTACTTC.

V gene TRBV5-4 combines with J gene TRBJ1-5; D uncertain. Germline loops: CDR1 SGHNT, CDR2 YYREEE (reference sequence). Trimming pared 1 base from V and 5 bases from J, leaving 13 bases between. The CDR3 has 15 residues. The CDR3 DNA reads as TGTGCCAGCAGCTTGTCACCCCTGGCCGATCAGCCCCAGCATTTT. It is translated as CASSLSPLADQPQHF. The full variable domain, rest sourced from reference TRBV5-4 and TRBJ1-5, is ETGVTQSPTHLIKTRGQQVTLRCSSQSGHNTVSWYQQALGQGPQFIFQYYREEENGRGNFPPRFSGLQFPNYSSELNVNALELDDSALYLCASSLSPLADQPQHFGDGTRLSIL.

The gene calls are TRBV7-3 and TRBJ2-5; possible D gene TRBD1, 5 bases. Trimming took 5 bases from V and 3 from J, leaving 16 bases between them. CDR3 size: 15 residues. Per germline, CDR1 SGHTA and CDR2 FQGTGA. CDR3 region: CASSLEGATKETQYF. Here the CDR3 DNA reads TGTGCCAGCAGCCTCGAAGGGGCCACTAAAGAGACCCAGTACTTC.

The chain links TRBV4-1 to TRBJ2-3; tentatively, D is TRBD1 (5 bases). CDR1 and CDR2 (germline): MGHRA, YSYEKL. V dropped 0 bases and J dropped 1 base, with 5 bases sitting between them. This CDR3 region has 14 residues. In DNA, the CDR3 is TGCGCCAGCAGCCAAGAAGGGGGCACAGATACGCAGTATTTT. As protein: CASSQEGGTDTQYF.